This is a list of T cell receptor beta chains from one sample in a study of blood T cell repertoires in COVID-19. Data came from immunoSEQ multiplex PCR; TCRdb stores just in-frame clones and leaves some out. The sample includes about 290,000 clones, 80% to 90% of them seen just once. Sequencing used peripheral blood. The receptors were gathered from a man aged 35-49 years with acute or convalescent COVID-19. Both conserved end residues are part of each CDR3. The D gene is left open where the match is weak. Expanded clones are given a class, and other clones once, few, many or no size at all.

TRBJ2-1 | TRBV3-1/TRBV3-2 | . | TRBD2 | 16 | CASSQEGLAGYNEQFF | TGTGCCAGCAGCCAAGAGGGGCTAGCGGGTTACAATGAGCAGTTCTTC
TRBJ1-1 | TRBV6-5 | . | . | 14 | CASRFTGFGTEAFF | TGTGCCAGCAGATTCACAGGGTTCGGCACTGAAGCTTTCTTT
TRBJ1-2 | TRBV6-1 | . | . | 13 | CASSEGWSRGYTF | TGTGCCAGCAGTGAAGGGTGGTCGCGCGGCTACACCTTC
TRBJ2-3 | TRBV15 | . | TRBD1 | 14 | CATSGPGQSDTQYF | TGTGCCACCAGCGGCCCGGGACAGTCAGATACGCAGTATTTT
TRBJ1-1 | TRBV10-1 | . | . | 14 | CASSLDGVNTEAFF | TGCGCCAGCAGTCTCGACGGAGTGAACACTGAAGCTTTCTTT
TRBJ2-7 | TRBV5-8 | . | TRBD1 | 14 | CASSNRGFYYERYF | TGTGCCAGCAGTAACAGGGGGTTTTACTACGAGCGGTACTTC
TRBJ2-7 | TRBV19 | . | . | 13 | CASSNWARGEQYF | TGTGCCAGTAGTAACTGGGCCCGGGGAGAGCAGTACTTC
TRBJ2-3 | TRBV5-1 | . | . | 13 | CASSFLGTDTQYF | TGCGCCAGCAGCTTTCTAGGCACAGATACGCAGTATTTT
TRBJ1-6 | TRBV5-1 | . | . | 14 | CASSLEQDNSPLHF | TGCGCCAGCAGCTTGGAACAGGATAATTCACCCCTCCACTTT
TRBJ1-4 | TRBV15 | . | TRBD1 | 14 | CATGQGATHEKLFF | TGTGCCACCGGACAGGGGGCCACGCACGAAAAACTGTTTTTT
TRBJ1-1 | TRBV19 | . | . | 13 | CASTLLGQGEAFF | TGTGCCAGTACCCTATTGGGGCAGGGTGAAGCTTTCTTT
TRBJ2-7 | TRBV6-1 | . | . | 15 | CASSEEARSLYEQYF | TGTGCCAGCAGTGAAGAAGCGAGATCCCTCTACGAGCAGTACTTC
TRBJ2-7 | TRBV5-4 | . | . | 15 | CASSSPGQLSYEQYF | TGTGCCAGCAGCTCCCCCGGACAGTTATCCTACGAGCAGTACTTC
TRBJ1-3 | TRBV2 | . | . | 14 | CASTRHRSGNTIYF | TGTGCCAGCACCCGACACCGCTCTGGAAACACCATATATTTT
TRBJ2-7 | TRBV29-1 | . | TRBD1 | 14 | CSVAETGRSYEQYF | TGCAGCGTTGCCGAGACAGGGCGCTCCTACGAGCAGTACTTC
TRBJ2-7 | TRBV30 | once | . | 12 | CAWSGSTYEQYF | TGTGCCTGGAGTGGGAGCACCTACGAGCAGTACTTC
TRBJ2-7 | TRBV11-2 | . | TRBD2 | 17 | CASSARLAGGLSYEQYF | TGTGCCAGCAGCGCCAGACTAGCGGGGGGCCTCTCCTACGAGCAGTACTTC
TRBJ1-1 | TRBV3-1/TRBV3-2 | . | . | 11 | CASSHYTEAFF | TGTGCCAGCAGCCACTACACTGAAGCTTTCTTT
TRBJ2-1 | TRBV5-1 | . | . | 14 | CASSFSIVRNEQFF | TGCGCCAGCAGCTTTAGCATCGTGAGGAATGAGCAGTTCTTC
TRBJ2-3 | TRBV7-2 | . | TRBD2 | 15 | CASSASGGRTDTQYF | TGTGCCAGCAGCGCTAGCGGGGGCCGCACAGATACGCAGTATTTT
TRBJ1-2 | TRBV3-1/TRBV3-2 | once | . | 15 | CASSQLWGGNYGYTF | TGTGCCAGCAGCCAATTGTGGGGCGGAAACTATGGCTACACCTTC
TRBJ1-3 | TRBV7-9 | . | TRBD1 | 13 | CARQGASGNTIYF | TGTGCCAGACAGGGGGCATCGGGAAACACCATATATTTT
TRBJ2-2 | TRBV29-1 | . | . | 15 | CSVGSGGMNTGELFF | TGCAGCGTCGGGTCTGGGGGGATGAACACCGGGGAGCTGTTTTTT
TRBJ2-1 | TRBV10-3 | . | . | 12 | CAISEGGNEQFF | TGTGCCATCAGTGAGGGAGGCAATGAGCAGTTCTTC
TRBJ1-2 | TRBV3-1/TRBV3-2 | . | . | 15 | CASSQDSRTKHGYTF | TGTGCCAGCAGCCAAGATTCTAGGACAAAACATGGCTACACCTTC
TRBJ1-1 | TRBV2 | . | . | 15 | CASRVFGGKGTEAFF | TGTGCCAGCAGGGTTTTCGGGGGTAAAGGCACTGAAGCTTTCTTT
TRBJ2-2 | TRBV4-1 | . | . | 15 | CASSQGVEGTGELFF | TGCGCCAGCAGCCAAGGGGTTGAGGGCACCGGGGAGCTGTTTTTT
TRBJ1-1 | TRBV30 | . | . | 13 | CAWSVDEGAEAFF | TGTGCCTGGAGTGTAGATGAGGGGGCTGAAGCTTTCTTT
TRBJ2-7 | TRBV4-2 | . | . | 13 | CASSQGLMDEQYF | TGTGCCAGCAGCCAAGGACTAATGGACGAGCAGTACTTC
TRBJ2-7 | TRBV3-1/TRBV3-2 | . | . | 12 | CASSQSDYEQYF | TGTGCCAGCAGCCAGTCAGACTACGAGCAGTACTTC
TRBJ2-3 | TRBV5-4 | . | TRBD2 | 17 | CASTRGSGGSSTDTQYF | TGTGCCAGCACCCGAGGGAGCGGGGGGTCTAGCACAGATACGCAGTATTTT
TRBJ1-4 | TRBV18 | . | . | 16 | CASSLFDTPTNEKLFF | TGTGCCAGCTCACTCTTCGACACTCCAACTAATGAAAAACTGTTTTTT
TRBJ1-1 | TRBV18 | once | TRBD1 | 15 | CASSPGRQGRTEAFF | TGTGCCAGCTCACCGGGGAGACAGGGAAGAACTGAAGCTTTCTTT
TRBJ1-2 | TRBV15 | . | TRBD1 | 18 | CATSRANPTGIMSYGYTF | TGTGCCACCAGCAGAGCTAATCCGACAGGGATTATGAGCTATGGCTACACCTTC
TRBJ1-2 | TRBV5-1 | . | . | 15 | CASSLGAGPLYGYTF | TGCGCCAGCAGCTTGGGGGCAGGGCCGCTCTATGGCTACACCTTC
TRBJ2-7 | TRBV14 | . | TRBD1 | 14 | CASSHGTGIGEQYF | TGTGCCAGCAGCCACGGGACAGGGATTGGCGAGCAGTACTTC
TRBJ1-4 | TRBV7-2 | few | . | 15 | CASSHPLSGGEKLFF | TGTGCCAGCAGCCATCCTTTGTCGGGAGGAGAAAAACTGTTTTTT
TRBJ2-7 | TRBV29-1 | . | TRBD1 | 14 | CSVEGAGGLYEQYF | TGCAGCGTTGAGGGGGCAGGGGGTCTCTACGAGCAGTACTTC
TRBJ1-1 | TRBV27 | . | . | 13 | CASFSFMNTEAFF | TGTGCCAGCTTTTCTTTTATGAACACTGAAGCTTTCTTT
TRBJ1-2 | TRBV6-5 | . | TRBD1 | 14 | CASRRTGVDYGYTF | TGTGCCAGCAGAAGGACAGGGGTTGACTATGGCTACACCTTC
TRBJ2-3 | TRBV6-5 | . | . | 15 | CASSYKHSSTDTQYF | TGTGCCAGCAGTTACAAACATTCTAGCACAGATACGCAGTATTTT
TRBJ1-2 | TRBV10-2 | . | TRBD1 | 14 | CASSENRGNYGYTF | TGCGCCAGCAGTGAAAACAGGGGGAACTATGGCTACACCTTC
TRBJ1-5 | TRBV10-3 | . | TRBD1 | 14 | CATMDRGPNQPQHF | TGTGCCACCATGGACAGGGGGCCAAATCAGCCCCAGCATTTT
TRBJ1-2 | TRBV6-1 | . | . | 16 | CASSDDSIGFRYGYTF | TGTGCCAGCAGTGACGACTCTATAGGATTTCGGTATGGCTACACCTTC
TRBJ1-1 | TRBV7-9 | . | . | 13 | CASSQLQATGAFF | TGTGCCAGCAGCCAACTCCAGGCCACAGGAGCTTTCTTT
TRBJ1-3 | TRBV9 | . | . | 16 | CASSVAHPDSGNTIYF | TGTGCCAGCAGCGTCGCACACCCAGACTCTGGAAACACCATATATTTT
TRBJ2-3 | TRBV5-1 | . | TRBD2 | 20 | CASSLAITSGGAGGTDTQYF | TGCGCCAGCAGCTTGGCCATCACTAGCGGGGGGGCCGGGGGCACAGATACGCAGTATTTT
TRBJ2-1 | TRBV19 | . | TRBD1 | 16 | CASSPKAGGNRNEQFF | TGTGCCAGTAGCCCCAAGGCAGGGGGCAATCGGAATGAGCAGTTCTTC
TRBJ1-1 | TRBV2 | . | . | 13 | CASFTVGTGEAFF | TGTGCCAGCTTTACCGTGGGAACAGGTGAAGCTTTCTTT
TRBJ1-5 | TRBV4-1 | . | TRBD1 | 14 | CASSLGQGRQPQHF | TGCGCCAGCAGCCTTGGACAGGGACGACAGCCCCAGCATTTT
TRBJ1-3 | TRBV2 | . | . | 14 | CASRATVSGNTIYF | TGTGCCAGCAGGGCGACAGTCTCTGGAAACACCATATATTTT
TRBJ2-4 | TRBV5-1 | . | . | 15 | CASSLGSGSGSIQYF | TGCGCCAGCAGCCTGGGGTCGGGGTCGGGGAGCATTCAGTACTTC
TRBJ1-1 | TRBV5-4 | once | TRBD1 | 15 | CASSFSGTGPRLAFF | TGTGCCAGCAGCTTTTCCGGGACAGGGCCCCGACTGGCTTTCTTT
TRBJ2-1 | TRBV7-2 | . | . | 14 | CASSPARPAIEQFF | TGTGCCAGCAGCCCCGCGAGGCCGGCGATAGAGCAGTTCTTC
TRBJ1-4 | TRBV6-7 | . | . | 16 | CASSYYSGRGLGKLFF | TGTGCCAGCAGTTACTACTCGGGCAGGGGATTAGGAAAACTGTTTTTT
TRBJ1-6 | TRBV5-1 | . | . | 15 | CASSSDGQPNSPLHF | TGCGCCAGCAGCTCGGACGGACAGCCAAATTCACCCCTCCACTTT
TRBJ2-6 | TRBV11-2 | . | . | 17 | CASSTLRAGPGANVLTF | TGTGCCAGCAGCACCCTAAGGGCAGGGCCTGGGGCCAACGTCCTGACTTTC